This note documents a single T cell receptor beta chain sequence. Trimming took off 1 base at V and 7 bases at J, with 11 bases between the two ends. Germline CDR1 reads SGHTA; CDR2 reads FQGNSA. This CDR3 spans 14 amino acids. The source of the sample is a study of blood T cell repertoires in COVID-19. Study information: The United States, Italy and Spain provided the acute and convalescent COVID-19 samples. From T cells, B-cell-depleted T cells, or PBMCs came the material, which was cDNA or gDNA.

Original handling: Scientists estimated how many nucleated cells there were by amplifying reference gene primers. Profiled with immunoSEQ multiplex PCR; TCRdb holds only in-frame clones, not every one. That table furnishes V, J and clone size, whereas the DNA furnished D and trimming. This table holds 150,000 to 200,000 clones, roughly 82% found once. Assignment of participants to cohorts was predicated upon participant-reported clinical history. The sequencing input was PBMCs or T cells enriched from blood (not recorded which). The chain employs TRBV7-2 and TRBJ1-3, with D possibly TRBD1 on 5 matching bases. This clonotype was obtained from a woman aged 60-75 years with acute COVID-19. For the CDR3, the DNA is TGTGCCAGCAGCTTAGTAGGGGAACTGAACACCATATATTTT. Amino acid sequence: CASSLVGELNTIYF. Full variable domain (missing parts from reference TRBV7-2 and TRBJ1-3): GAGVSQSPSNKVTEKGKDVELRCDPISGHTALYWYRQSLGQGLEFLIYFQGNSAPDKSGLPSDRFSAERTGGSVSTLTIQRTQQEDSAVYLCASSLVGELNTIYFGEGSWLTVV.